This T cell receptor (beta chain) was obtained from a study of post-analysis software for immune sequencing data. Study-level results: A significant reduction in normalized Chao1 diversity was observed in multiple sclerosis patients versus controls. Patients carried five TRBV segments more frequently than controls did, and TRBV5-6, TRBV5-1 and TRBV20-1 were among them.

The table lists this clonotype with a count of one. Its antigen is unknown. Germline CDR1 reads DFQATT; CDR2 reads SNEGSKA (reference sequence). The CDR3 has 14 amino acids. After removal of 4 bases from V and 0 bases from J, the junction contained 6 bases not matched to a gene. Prepared TCR beta cDNA libraries contained unique molecular identifiers. TCRdb used MiXCR to reprocess the PCR reads, holding one entry per CDR3 protein. The table records hundreds of thousands of distinct CDR3 sequences, roughly 29% of them present only once. The sequence was obtained from a girl between 5 and 17 years old with multiple sclerosis. The rearrangement joins TRBV20-1 to TRBJ2-7, with 7 bases identical to TRBD1. Input material: blood. The CDR3 nucleotides are TGCAGTGCTACCAGGGACAGTCTCTCCTACGAGCAGTACTTC. The encoded protein is CSATRDSLSYEQYF.